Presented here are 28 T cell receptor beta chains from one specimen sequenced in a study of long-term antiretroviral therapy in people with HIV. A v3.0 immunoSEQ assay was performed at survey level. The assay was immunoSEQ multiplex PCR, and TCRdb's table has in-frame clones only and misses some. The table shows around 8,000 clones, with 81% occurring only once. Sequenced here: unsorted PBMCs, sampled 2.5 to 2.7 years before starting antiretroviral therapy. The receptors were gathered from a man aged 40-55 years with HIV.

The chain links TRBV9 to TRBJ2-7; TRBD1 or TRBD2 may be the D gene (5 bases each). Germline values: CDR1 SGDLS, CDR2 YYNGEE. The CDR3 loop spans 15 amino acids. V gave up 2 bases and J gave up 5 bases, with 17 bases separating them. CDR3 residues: CASSVSGTFQDEQYF. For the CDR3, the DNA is TGTGCCAGCAGCGTCTCCGGGACGTTTCAGGACGAGCAGTACTTC.

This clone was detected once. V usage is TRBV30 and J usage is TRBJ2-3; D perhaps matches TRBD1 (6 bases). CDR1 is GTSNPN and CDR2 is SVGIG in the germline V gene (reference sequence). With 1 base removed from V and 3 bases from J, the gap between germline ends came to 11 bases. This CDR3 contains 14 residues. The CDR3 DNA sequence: TGTGCCTGGAGTGACCTAAGGGGGACAGATACGCAGTATTTT. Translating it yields CAWSDLRGTDTQYF.

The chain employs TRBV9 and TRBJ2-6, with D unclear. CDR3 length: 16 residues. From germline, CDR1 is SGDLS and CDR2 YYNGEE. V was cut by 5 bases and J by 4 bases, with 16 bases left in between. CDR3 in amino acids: CASSLERNSGANVLTF. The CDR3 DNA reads TGTGCCAGCAGTCTAGAAAGGAATTCCGGGGCCAACGTCCTGACTTTC.

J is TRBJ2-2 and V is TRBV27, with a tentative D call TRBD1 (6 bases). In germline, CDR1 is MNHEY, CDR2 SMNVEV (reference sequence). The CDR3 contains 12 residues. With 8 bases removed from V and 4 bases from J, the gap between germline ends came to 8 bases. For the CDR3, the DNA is TGTGCCAGCGAGGGGGTCACCGGGGAGCTGTTTTTT. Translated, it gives CASEGVTGELFF.

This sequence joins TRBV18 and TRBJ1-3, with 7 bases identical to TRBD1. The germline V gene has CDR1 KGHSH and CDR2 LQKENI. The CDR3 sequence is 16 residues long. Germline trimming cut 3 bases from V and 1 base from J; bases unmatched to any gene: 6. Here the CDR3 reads CASSPGTAASGNTIYF. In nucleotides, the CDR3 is TGTGCCAGCTCACCCGGGACAGCCGCTTCTGGAAACACCATATATTTT.

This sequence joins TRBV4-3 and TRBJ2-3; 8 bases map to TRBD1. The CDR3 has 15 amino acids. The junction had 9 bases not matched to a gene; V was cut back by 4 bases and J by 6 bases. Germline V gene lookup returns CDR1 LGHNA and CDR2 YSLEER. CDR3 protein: CASSLGTGRVDTQYF. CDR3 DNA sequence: TGCGCCAGCAGCCTCGGGACAGGACGGGTGGATACGCAGTATTTT.

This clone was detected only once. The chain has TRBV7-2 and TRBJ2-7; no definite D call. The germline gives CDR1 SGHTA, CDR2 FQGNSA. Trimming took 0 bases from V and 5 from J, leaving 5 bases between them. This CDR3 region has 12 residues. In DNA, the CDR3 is TGTGCCAGCAGCTTAGCTTCCCACGAGCAGTACTTC. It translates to CASSLASHEQYF.

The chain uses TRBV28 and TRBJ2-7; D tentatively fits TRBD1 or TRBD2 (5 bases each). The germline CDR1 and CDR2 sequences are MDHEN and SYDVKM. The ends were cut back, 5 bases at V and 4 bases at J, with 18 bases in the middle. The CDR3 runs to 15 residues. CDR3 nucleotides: TGTGCCAGCAGTCCCTATTCCGGGACGGGATACGAGCAGTACTTC. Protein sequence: CASSPYSGTGYEQYF.

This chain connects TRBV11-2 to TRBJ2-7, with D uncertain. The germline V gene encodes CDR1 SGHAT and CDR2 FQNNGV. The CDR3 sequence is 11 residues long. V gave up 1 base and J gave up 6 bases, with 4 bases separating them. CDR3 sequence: CASSLGFEQYF. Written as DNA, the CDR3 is TGTGCCAGCAGCTTAGGTTTCGAGCAGTACTTC.

The CDR3 coding sequence is TGCGCCAGCAGCCAAGATAGGAAGGGCGCGATATATGGCTACACCTTC. Translating it yields CASSQDRKGAIYGYTF. This chain links TRBV4-3 with TRBJ1-2; D gene uncertain. Germline CDR1 reads LGHNA; CDR2 reads YSLEER. The CDR3 is 16 residues long. V lost 0 bases and J lost 5, with 16 bases in between.

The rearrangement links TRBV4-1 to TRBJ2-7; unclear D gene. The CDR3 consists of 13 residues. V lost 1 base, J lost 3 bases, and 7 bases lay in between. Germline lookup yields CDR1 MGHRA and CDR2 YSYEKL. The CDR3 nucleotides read TGCGCCAGCAGCCAAGCTCCTGACTACGAGCAGTACTTC. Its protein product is CASSQAPDYEQYF.

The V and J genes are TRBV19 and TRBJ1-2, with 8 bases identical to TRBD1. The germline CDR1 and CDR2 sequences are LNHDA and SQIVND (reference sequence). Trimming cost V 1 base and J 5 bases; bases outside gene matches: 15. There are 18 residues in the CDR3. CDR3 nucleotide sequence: TGTGCCAGTAGTATAGGATACCCATCAGGACAGGGAATATATGGCTACACCTTC. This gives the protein CASSIGYPSGQGIYGYTF.

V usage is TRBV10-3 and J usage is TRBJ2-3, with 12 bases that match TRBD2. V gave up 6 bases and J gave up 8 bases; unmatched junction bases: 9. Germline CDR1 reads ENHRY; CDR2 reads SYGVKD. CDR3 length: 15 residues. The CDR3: CAIRPTSGGPFTQYF. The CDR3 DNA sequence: TGTGCCATCAGACCAACTAGCGGGGGGCCGTTTACGCAGTATTTT.

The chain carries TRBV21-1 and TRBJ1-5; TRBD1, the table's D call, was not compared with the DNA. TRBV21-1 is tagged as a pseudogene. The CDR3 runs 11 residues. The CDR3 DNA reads TGCCATGACAGGAATCATCAGCCCCAGCATTTT. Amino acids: CHDRNHQPQHF.

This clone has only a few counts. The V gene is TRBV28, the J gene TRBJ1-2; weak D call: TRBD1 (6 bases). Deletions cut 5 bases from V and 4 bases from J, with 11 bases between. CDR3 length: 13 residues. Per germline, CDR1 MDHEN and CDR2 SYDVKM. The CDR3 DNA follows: TGTGCCAGCAGTGGGGGACATCTCTATGGCTACACCTTC. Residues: CASSGGHLYGYTF.

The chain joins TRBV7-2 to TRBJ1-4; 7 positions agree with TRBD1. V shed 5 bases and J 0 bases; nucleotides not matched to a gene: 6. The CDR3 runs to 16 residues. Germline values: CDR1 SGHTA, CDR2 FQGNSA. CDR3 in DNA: TGTGCCAGCAGCCCGGACAGGATTCCAACTAATGAAAAACTGTTTTTT. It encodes CASSPDRIPTNEKLFF.

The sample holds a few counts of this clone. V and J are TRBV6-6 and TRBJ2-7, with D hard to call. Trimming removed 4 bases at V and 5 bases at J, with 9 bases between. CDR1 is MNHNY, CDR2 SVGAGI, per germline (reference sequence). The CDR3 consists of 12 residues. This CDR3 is CASSFLGDEQYF. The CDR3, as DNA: TGTGCCAGCAGTTTCCTCGGTGACGAGCAGTACTTC.

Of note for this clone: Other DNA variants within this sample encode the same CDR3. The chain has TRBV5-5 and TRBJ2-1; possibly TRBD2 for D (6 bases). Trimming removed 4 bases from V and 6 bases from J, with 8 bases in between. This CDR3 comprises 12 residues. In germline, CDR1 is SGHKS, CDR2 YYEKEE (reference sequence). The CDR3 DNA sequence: TGTGCCAGCAGCCCCGGGGGCAATGAGCAGTTCTTC. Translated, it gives CASSPGGNEQFF. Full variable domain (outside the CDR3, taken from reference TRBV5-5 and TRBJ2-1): DAGVTQSPTHLIKTRGQQVTLRCSPISGHKSVSWYQQVLGQGPQFIFQYYEKEERGRGNFPDRFSARQFPNYSSELNVNALLLGDSALYLCASSPGGNEQFFGPGTRLTVL.

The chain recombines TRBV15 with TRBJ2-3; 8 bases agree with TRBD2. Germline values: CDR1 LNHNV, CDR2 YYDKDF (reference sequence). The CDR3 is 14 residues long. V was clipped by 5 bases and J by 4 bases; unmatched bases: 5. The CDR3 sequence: CATSFQAGADTQYF. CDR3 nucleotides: TGTGCCACCAGCTTCCAAGCGGGGGCAGATACGCAGTATTTT.

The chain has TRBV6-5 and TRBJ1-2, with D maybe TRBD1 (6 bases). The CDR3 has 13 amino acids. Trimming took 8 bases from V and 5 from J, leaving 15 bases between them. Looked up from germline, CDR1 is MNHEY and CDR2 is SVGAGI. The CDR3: CASVGGALYGYTF. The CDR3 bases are TGTGCCAGCGTTGGGGGGGCGCTTTATGGCTACACCTTC.

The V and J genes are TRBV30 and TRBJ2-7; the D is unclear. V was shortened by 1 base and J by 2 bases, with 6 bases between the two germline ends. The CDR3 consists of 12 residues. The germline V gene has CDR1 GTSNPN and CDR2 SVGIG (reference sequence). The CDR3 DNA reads TGTGCCTGGAGTGACCTCCCCTACGAGCAGTACTTC. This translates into CAWSDLPYEQYF.

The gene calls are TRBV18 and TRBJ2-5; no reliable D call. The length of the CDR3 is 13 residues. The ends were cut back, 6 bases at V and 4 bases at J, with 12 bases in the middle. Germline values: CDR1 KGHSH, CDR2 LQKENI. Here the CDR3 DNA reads TGTGCCAGCTCTACGACAAAGTTAGAGACCCAGTACTTC. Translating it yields CASSTTKLETQYF.

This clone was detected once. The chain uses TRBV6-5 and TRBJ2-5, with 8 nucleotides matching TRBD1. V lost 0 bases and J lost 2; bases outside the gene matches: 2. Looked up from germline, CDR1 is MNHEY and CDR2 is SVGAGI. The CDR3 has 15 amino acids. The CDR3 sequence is CASSYSGQGQETQYF. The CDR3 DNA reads TGTGCCAGCAGTTACTCCGGACAGGGACAAGAGACCCAGTACTTC.

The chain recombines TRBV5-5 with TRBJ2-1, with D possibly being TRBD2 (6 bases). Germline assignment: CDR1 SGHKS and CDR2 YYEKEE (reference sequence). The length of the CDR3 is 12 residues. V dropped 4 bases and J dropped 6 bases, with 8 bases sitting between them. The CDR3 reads CASSGGFNEQFF. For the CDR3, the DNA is TGTGCCAGCAGCGGAGGGTTCAATGAGCAGTTCTTC.

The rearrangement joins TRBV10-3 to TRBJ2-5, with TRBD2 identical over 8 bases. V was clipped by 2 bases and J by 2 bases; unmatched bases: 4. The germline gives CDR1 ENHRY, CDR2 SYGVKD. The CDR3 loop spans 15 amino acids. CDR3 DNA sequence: TGTGCCATCAGTGAGCCGGGGGGGGCTCAAGAGACCCAGTACTTC. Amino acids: CAISEPGGAQETQYF.

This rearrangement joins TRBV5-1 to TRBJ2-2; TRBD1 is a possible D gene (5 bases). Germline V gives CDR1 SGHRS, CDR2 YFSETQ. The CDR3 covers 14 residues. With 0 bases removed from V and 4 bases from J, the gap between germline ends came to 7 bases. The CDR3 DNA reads TGCGCCAGCAGCTTGGGGCAGGGCACCGGGGAGCTGTTTTTT. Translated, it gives CASSLGQGTGELFF.

Written as DNA, the CDR3 is TGTGCCAGCAGTAGGACCTCAGAGCAGCCCCAGCATTTT. As protein: CASSRTSEQPQHF. The chain is built from TRBV27 and TRBJ1-5; D remains ambiguous. This CDR3 has 13 residues. Germline V CDR1 and CDR2: MNHEY, SMNVEV (reference sequence). The V end was cut by 5 bases, the J end by 7 bases, with 12 bases between.

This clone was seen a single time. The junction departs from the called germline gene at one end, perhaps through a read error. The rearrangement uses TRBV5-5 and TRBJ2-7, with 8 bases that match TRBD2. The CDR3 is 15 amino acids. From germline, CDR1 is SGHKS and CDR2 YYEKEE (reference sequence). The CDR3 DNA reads TGTGCCAACAGCTTGGGCGGGGGGTATTCCTACGAGCAGTACTTC. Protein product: CANSLGGGYSYEQYF. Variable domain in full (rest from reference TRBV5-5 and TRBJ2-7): DAGVTQSPTHLIKTRGQQVTLRCSPISGHKSVSWYQQVLGQGPQFIFQYYEKEERGRGNFPDRFSARQFPNYSSELNVNALLLGDSALYLCANSLGGGYSYEQYFGPGTRLTVT.